One T cell receptor (beta chain) is described in this entry. Its antigen remains unknown. RNA transcripts gave rise to amplified TCR beta CDR3 regions. HTBI primers were used for first-round RT-PCR of the TCR CDR3. In TCRdb, the multiplex PCR reads were re-called with MiXCR into one record per CDR3 protein. The table has hundreds of thousands of distinct CDR3 sequences, about two fifths seen once; the top ten hold 7.5% to 9.5%. The data originate from a study of T cells in Graves' hyperthyroidism and ophthalmopathy. General observations from the study: Most thyroid-expanded clonotypes above 0.001 were also found in blood.

Stable disease denoted Graves' hyperthyroidism without ophthalmopathy progression within 18 months. PBMCs were obtained from approximately 9.2 ml fresh peripheral blood. Per germline, CDR1 SQVTM and CDR2 ANQGSEA. The CDR3 sequence is 14 residues long. After removal of 6 bases from V and 7 bases from J, the junction contained 13 bases not matched to a gene. The gene calls are TRBV29-1 and TRBJ2-3; 7 nucleotides agree with TRBD2. This TCR was sampled from a young man with Graves' hyperthyroidism. Sequencing used blood. CDR3 sequence: CSVETSASIYTQYF. CDR3 bases: TGCAGCGTCGAAACTAGCGCCTCCATTTATACGCAGTATTTT.